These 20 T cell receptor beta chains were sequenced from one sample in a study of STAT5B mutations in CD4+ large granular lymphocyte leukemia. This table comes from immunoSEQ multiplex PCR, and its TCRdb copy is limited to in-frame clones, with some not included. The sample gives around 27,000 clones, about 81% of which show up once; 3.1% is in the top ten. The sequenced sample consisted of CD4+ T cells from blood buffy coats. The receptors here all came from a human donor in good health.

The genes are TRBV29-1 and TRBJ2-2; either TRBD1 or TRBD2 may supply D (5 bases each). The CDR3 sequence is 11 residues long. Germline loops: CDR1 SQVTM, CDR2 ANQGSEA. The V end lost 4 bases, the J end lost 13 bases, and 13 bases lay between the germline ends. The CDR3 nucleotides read TGCAGCGTTGCCGGGACCGATACGCTGTTTTTT. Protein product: CSVAGTDTLFF.

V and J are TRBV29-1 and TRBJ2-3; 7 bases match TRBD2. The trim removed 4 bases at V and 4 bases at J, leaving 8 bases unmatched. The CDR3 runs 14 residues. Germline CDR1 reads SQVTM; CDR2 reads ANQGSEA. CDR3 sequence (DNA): TGCAGCGTTGCAGGCGGGAGCGTTGCAGATACGCAGTATTTT. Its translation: CSVAGGSVADTQYF.

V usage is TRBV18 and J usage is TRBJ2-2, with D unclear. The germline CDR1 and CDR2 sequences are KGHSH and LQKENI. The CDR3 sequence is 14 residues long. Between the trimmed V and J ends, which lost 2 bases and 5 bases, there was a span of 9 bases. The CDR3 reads CASSPVRLTGELFF. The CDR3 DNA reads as TGTGCCAGCTCACCAGTGAGGTTAACCGGGGAGCTGTTTTTT.

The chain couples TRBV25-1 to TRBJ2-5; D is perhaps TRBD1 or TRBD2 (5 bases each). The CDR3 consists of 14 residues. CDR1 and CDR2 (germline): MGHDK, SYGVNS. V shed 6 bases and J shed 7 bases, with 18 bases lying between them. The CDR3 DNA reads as TGTGCCAGCAGCGGGGACCTTTCTCGGGGGACCCAGTACTTC. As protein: CASSGDLSRGTQYF.

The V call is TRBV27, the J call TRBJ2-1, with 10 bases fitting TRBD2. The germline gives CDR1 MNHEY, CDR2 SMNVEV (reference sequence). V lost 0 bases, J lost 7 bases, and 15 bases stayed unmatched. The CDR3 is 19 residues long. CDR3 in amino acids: CASSLSGAGGVMRRNEQFF. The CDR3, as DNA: TGTGCCAGCAGTTTATCCGGAGCGGGAGGGGTAATGAGGCGAAATGAGCAGTTCTTC.

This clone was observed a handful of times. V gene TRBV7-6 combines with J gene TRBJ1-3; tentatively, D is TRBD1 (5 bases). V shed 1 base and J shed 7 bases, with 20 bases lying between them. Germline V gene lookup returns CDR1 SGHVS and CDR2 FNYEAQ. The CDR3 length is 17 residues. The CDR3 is CASSLEGGPRKGNTIYF. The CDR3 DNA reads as TGTGCCAGCAGCTTAGAGGGAGGACCAAGAAAGGGGAACACCATATATTTT.

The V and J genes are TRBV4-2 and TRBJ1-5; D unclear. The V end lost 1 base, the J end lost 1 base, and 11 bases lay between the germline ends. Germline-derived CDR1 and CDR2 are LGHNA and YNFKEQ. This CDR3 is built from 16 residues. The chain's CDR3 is CASSQVGSTSNQPQHF. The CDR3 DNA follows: TGTGCCAGCAGCCAAGTTGGCAGCACGAGCAATCAGCCCCAGCATTTT.

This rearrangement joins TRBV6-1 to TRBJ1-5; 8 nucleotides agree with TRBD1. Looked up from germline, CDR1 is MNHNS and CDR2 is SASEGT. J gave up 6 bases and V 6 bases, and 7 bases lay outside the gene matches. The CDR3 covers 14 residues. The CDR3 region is CASRMTGEGQPQHF. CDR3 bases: TGTGCCAGCAGAATGACAGGGGAGGGTCAGCCCCAGCATTTT.

The CDR3 coding sequence is TGCGCCAGCAGCTTTTTCGTCATAGCGGGAGGTGGGGCCAACGTCCTGACTTTC. Amino acids: CASSFFVIAGGGANVLTF. The V call is TRBV5-1, the J call TRBJ2-6, with 10 nucleotides matching TRBD2. V lost 2 bases, J lost 3 bases, and 8 bases stayed unmatched. Germline V gives CDR1 SGHRS, CDR2 YFSETQ. This CDR3 region has 18 residues. The full variable domain, its missing parts supplied by reference TRBV5-1 and TRBJ2-6, is KAGVTQTPRYLIKTRGQQVTLSCSPISGHRSVSWYQQTPGQGLQFLFEYFSETQRNKGNFPGRFSGRQFSNSRSEMNVSTLELGDSALYLCASSFFVIAGGGANVLTFGAGSRLTVL.

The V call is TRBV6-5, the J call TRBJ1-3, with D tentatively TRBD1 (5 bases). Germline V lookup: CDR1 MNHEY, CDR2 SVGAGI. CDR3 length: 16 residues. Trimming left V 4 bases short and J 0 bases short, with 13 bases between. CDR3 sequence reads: CASSSRTQSSGNTIYF. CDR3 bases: TGTGCCAGCAGTTCCCGGACACAGAGCTCTGGAAACACCATATATTTT.

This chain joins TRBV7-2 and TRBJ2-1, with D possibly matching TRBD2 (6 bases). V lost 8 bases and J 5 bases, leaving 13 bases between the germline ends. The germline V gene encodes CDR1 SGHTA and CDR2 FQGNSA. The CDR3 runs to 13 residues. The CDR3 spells CASQRGLNNEQFF. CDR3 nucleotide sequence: TGTGCCAGCCAACGGGGACTTAACAATGAGCAGTTCTTC. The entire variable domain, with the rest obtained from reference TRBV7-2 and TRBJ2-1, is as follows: GAGVSQSPSNKVTEKGKDVELRCDPISGHTALYWYRQSLGQGLEFLIYFQGNSAPDKSGLPSDRFSAERTGGSVSTLTIQRTQQEDSAVYLCASQRGLNNEQFFGPGTRLTVL.

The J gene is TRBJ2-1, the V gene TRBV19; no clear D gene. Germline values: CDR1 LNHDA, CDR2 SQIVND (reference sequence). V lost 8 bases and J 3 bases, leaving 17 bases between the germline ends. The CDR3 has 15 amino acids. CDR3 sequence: CASRLGNQVYNEQFF. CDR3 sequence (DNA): TGTGCCAGTCGGTTAGGGAACCAGGTCTACAATGAGCAGTTCTTC.

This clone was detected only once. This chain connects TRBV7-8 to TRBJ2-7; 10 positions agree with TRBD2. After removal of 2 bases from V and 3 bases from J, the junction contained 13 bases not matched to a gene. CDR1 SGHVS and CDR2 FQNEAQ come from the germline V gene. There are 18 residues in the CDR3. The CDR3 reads CASSLTSGTKAALYEQYF. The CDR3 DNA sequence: TGTGCCAGCAGCTTAACTAGCGGGACCAAAGCCGCCCTCTACGAGCAGTACTTC.

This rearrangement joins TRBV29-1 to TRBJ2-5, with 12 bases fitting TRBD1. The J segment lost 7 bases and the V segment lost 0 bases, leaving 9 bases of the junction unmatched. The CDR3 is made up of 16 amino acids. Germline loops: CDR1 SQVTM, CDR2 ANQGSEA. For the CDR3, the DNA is TGCAGCGTTGAAGAAGGGACAGGGGGCCAAAGATGGACCCAGTACTTC. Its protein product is CSVEEGTGGQRWTQYF.

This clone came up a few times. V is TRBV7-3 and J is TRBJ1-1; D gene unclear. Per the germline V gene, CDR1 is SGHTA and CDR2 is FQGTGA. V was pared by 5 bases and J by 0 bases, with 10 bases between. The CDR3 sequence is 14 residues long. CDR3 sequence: CASSPGGLNTEAFF. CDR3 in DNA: TGTGCCAGCAGCCCGGGAGGATTGAACACTGAAGCTTTCTTT.

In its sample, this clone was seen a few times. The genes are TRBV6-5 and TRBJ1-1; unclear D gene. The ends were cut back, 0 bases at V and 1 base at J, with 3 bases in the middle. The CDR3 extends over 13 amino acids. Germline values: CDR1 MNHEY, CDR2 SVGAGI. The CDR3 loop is CASSYSRNTEAFF. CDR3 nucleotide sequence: TGTGCCAGCAGTTACTCTCGGAACACTGAAGCTTTCTTT.

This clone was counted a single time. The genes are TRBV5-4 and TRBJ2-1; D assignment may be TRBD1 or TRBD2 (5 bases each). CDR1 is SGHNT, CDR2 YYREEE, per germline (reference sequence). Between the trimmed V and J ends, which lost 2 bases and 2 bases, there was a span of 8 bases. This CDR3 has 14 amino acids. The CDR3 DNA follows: TGTGCCAGCAGCTTCCAGGGAGCCTACAATGAGCAGTTCTTC. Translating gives CASSFQGAYNEQFF.

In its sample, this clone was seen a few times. The CDR3 DNA reads TGCGCCAGCAGTGACAGGGGGCTTGTCGAAAAACTGTTTTTT. Protein: CASSDRGLVEKLFF. This chain links TRBV10-2 with TRBJ1-4; 8 bases are a match to TRBD1. The CDR3 contains 14 residues. From germline, CDR1 is WSHSY and CDR2 SAAADI. With V trimmed by 3 bases and J by 8 bases, 5 bases remained unmatched.

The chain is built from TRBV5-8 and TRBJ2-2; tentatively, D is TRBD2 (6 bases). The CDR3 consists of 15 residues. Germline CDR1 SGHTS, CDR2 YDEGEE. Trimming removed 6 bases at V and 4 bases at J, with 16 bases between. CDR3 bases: TGTGCCAGCAACAATTGGGGACTCCCCACCGGGGAGCTGTTTTTT. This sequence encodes CASNNWGLPTGELFF.

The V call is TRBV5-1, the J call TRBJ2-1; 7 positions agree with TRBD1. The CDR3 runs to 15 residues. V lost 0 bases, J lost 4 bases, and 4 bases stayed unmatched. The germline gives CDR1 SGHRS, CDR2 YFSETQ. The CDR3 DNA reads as TGCGCCAGCAGCTTGGAGGGACAGCAATACAATGAGCAGTTCTTC. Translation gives CASSLEGQQYNEQFF. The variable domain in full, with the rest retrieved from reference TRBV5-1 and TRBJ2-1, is KAGVTQTPRYLIKTRGQQVTLSCSPISGHRSVSWYQQTPGQGLQFLFEYFSETQRNKGNFPGRFSGRQFSNSRSEMNVSTLELGDSALYLCASSLEGQQYNEQFFGPGTRLTVL.